These 9 T cell receptor beta chains share one sample of origin, sequenced in a study of T cells after yellow fever vaccination. TCRdb called the 5' RACE reads again in MiXCR, with one record for every CDR3 protein. The sample records roughly 340,000 distinct CDR3 sequences, 8% to 10% being singletons. This specimen consisted of PBMCs, obtained on the day of the first yellow fever vaccination. The source is a man aged 18 to 29 who received the YFV17D yellow fever vaccine.

Regarding this clonotype: Relative to the germline gene, one junction end is altered; a read error may explain this. CDR3 sequence reads: CVSSLFLAGGTQYF. The DNA for the CDR3 is TGTGTCAGCAGTTTGTTCCTAGCGGGAGGGACCCAGTACTTC. The chain is built from TRBV28 and TRBJ2-5; 11 bases match TRBD2. Germline CDR1 and CDR2: MDHEN and SYDVKM. CDR3 length equals 14 residues.

The V and J genes are TRBV7-8 and TRBJ1-1; no clear D gene. V was shortened by 5 bases and J by 6 bases, with 22 bases between the two germline ends. The CDR3 length is 16 residues. The germline CDR1 and CDR2 sequences are SGHVS and FQNEAQ. For the CDR3, the DNA is TGTGCCAGCAGCCTAGGCCGGGTCCCGAGCGTGGCTGAAGCTTTCTTT. It codes for CASSLGRVPSVAEAFF.

The V gene is TRBV20-1, the J gene TRBJ1-4; D call uncertain. The CDR3 extends over 12 amino acids. In germline, CDR1 is DFQATT, CDR2 SNEGSKA (reference sequence). CDR3 DNA sequence: TGCAAGATGGCCACAACTAATGAAAAACTGTTTTTT. Its translation: CKMATTNEKLFF.

DNA for the CDR3: TGCAGTGTAACCGACCCCTATAATTCACCCCTCCACTTT. Protein product: CSVTDPYNSPLHF. The V and J genes are TRBV20-1 and TRBJ1-6; D unclear. Germline V gene sequence: CDR1 DFQATT, CDR2 SNEGSKA (reference sequence). Trimming pared 7 bases from V and 2 bases from J, leaving 9 bases between. This CDR3 spans 13 amino acids.

The sample holds a few counts of this clonotype. The chain combines TRBV7-8 with TRBJ2-4, with TRBD1 matching 8 bases. Germline loops: CDR1 SGHVS, CDR2 FQNEAQ. CDR3 size: 16 residues. After removal of 5 bases from V and 4 bases from J, the junction contained 10 bases not matched to a gene. CDR3 nucleotide sequence: TGTGCCAGCAGCCTCCCCGGGACAGGAGCGAAAAACATTCAGTACTTC. It translates to CASSLPGTGAKNIQYF.

This clonotype was seen at least ten times. The rearrangement links TRBV5-1 to TRBJ2-3; the match to TRBD2 covers 9 bases. Germline CDR1 reads SGHRS; CDR2 reads YFSETQ. V lost 4 bases and J lost 8; bases outside the gene matches: 8. This CDR3 spans 14 amino acids. CDR3 sequence: CASSESGGPGTQYF. DNA of the CDR3: TGCGCCAGCAGCGAGAGCGGGGGGCCTGGTACGCAGTATTTT.

J is TRBJ2-7 and V is TRBV7-2, with D hard to call. The length of the CDR3 is 14 residues. Germline CDR1 SGHTA, CDR2 FQGNSA. The germline V and J ends were trimmed by 5 bases and 2 bases, with 13 bases remaining between them. As DNA, the CDR3 is TGTGCCAGCAGCCGAGCCGGGTTAGCCTACGAGCAGTACTTC. Translating gives CASSRAGLAYEQYF.

This clonotype turned up a few times. The chain has TRBV19 and TRBJ1-6, with D unclear. CDR3 length: 15 amino acids. CDR1 and CDR2 from the germline V gene are LNHDA and SQIVND (reference sequence). Trimming took off 10 bases at V and 6 bases at J, with 19 bases between the two ends. The chain's CDR3 is CATSAVEGGNSPLHF. CDR3 nucleotides: TGTGCCACCTCGGCAGTAGAGGGAGGTAATTCACCCCTCCACTTT.

The CDR3: CASGAAGNTGELFF. The CDR3 nucleotides are TGTGCTAGTGGCGCGGCAGGGAACACCGGGGAGCTGTTTTTT. The V gene is TRBV12-5, the J gene TRBJ2-2; D unclear. V dropped 6 bases and J dropped 1 base, with 9 bases sitting between them. The V gene's germline CDR1 is LGHNT and CDR2 FRNRAP. The CDR3 totals 14 residues.